This T cell receptor beta chain was sequenced for a study of T cell responses to AZD1222 COVID-19 vaccine. Study overall: Second doses that came at about 4 or about 12 weeks were put together. Findings and caveats of the study: White British people made up most donors, females outnumbered males, and clonal diversity was possibly underestimated. Reports indicate that nearly half of spike-specific TCRs are directed at unmutated variant regions. The repertoires were collected only after the peak T cell response.

Comments on this clone: Its matching antigen is unknown.

Losses at the gene ends were 6 bases for V and 0 bases for J; bases not matched to a gene: 5. The germline gives CDR1 MDHEN, CDR2 SYDVKM. CDR3 length: 16 residues. Clones were sequenced by immunoSEQ multiplex PCR, and TCRdb holds only the in-frame ones, with some missing. The sample includes around 140,000 clones, 80% to 90% of them seen just once. The rearrangement uses TRBV28 and TRBJ2-3, with 11 bases fitting TRBD2. The origin of this receptor is an adult in good health. The sequencing here drew on peripheral blood, taken on day 0 of AZD1222 vaccination. The CDR3 reads CASSNRLAGSTDTQYF. The CDR3 DNA is TGTGCCAGCAGCAATAGACTAGCGGGAAGCACAGATACGCAGTATTTT. Supplemented by reference TRBV28 and TRBJ2-3, the full variable domain reads DVKVTQSSRYLVKRTGEKVFLECVQDMDHENMFWYRQDPGLGLRLIYFSYDVKMKEKGDIPEGYSVSREKKERFSLILESASTNQTSMYLCASSNRLAGSTDTQYFGPGTRLTVL.